This entry lists 14 T cell receptor beta chains sequenced from one sample in a study of blood T cell repertoires in COVID-19. Generated by immunoSEQ multiplex PCR, the TCRdb table keeps only in-frame clones and is missing some. Among approximately 300,000 clones listed, about 85% were seen once. Sequences were obtained from PBMCs or T cells enriched from blood (not recorded which). These receptors were obtained from a young woman who had recovered from COVID-19.

In DNA form, the CDR3 reads TGTGCCAGCTCACCAGCGGGCAGGGGGCAGGGAGAGACCCAGTACTTC. This sequence encodes CASSPAGRGQGETQYF. This rearrangement joins TRBV18 to TRBJ2-5; 8 bases line up with TRBD1. The CDR3 extends over 16 amino acids. The junction had 9 bases not matched to a gene; V was cut back by 2 bases and J by 4 bases. Germline V lookup: CDR1 KGHSH, CDR2 LQKENI. Full variable domain (missing parts from reference TRBV18 and TRBJ2-5): NAGVMQNPRHLVRRRGQEARLRCSPMKGHSHVYWYRQLPEEGLKFMVYLQKENIIDESGMPKERFSAEFPKEGPSILRIQQVVRGDSAAYFCASSPAGRGQGETQYFGPGTRLLVL.

V usage is TRBV5-1 and J usage is TRBJ1-4; possibly TRBD1 for D (6 bases). With 4 bases removed from V and 4 bases from J, the gap between germline ends came to 14 bases. Germline CDR1 and CDR2: SGHRS and YFSETQ. This CDR3 is built from 15 residues. This chain's CDR3 is CASSPGDTRNEKLFF. CDR3 bases: TGCGCCAGCAGCCCTGGGGACACCCGTAATGAAAAACTGTTTTTT.

The rearrangement links TRBV10-3 to TRBJ2-1, with a tentative D call TRBD1 (6 bases). Looked up from germline, CDR1 is ENHRY and CDR2 is SYGVKD. V lost 5 bases and J 4 bases, leaving 9 bases between the germline ends. The CDR3 consists of 13 residues. The CDR3 sequence: CAISWTEYNEQFF. CDR3 nucleotide sequence: TGTGCCATCAGTTGGACAGAATACAATGAGCAGTTCTTC.

The rearrangement links TRBV19 to TRBJ1-5, with 7 bases fitting TRBD1. CDR1 is LNHDA, CDR2 SQIVND, per germline (reference sequence). This CDR3 is 15 amino acids long. Unmatched junction bases numbered 9, after V lost 7 bases and J lost 3 bases. In nucleotides, the CDR3 is TGTGCCAGTAATGGGGCAGGGGGATTCAATCAGCCCCAGCATTTT. Amino acids: CASNGAGGFNQPQHF.

The V gene is TRBV30, the J gene TRBJ1-1; weak D call: TRBD1 (6 bases). The CDR3 is 12 residues long. CDR1 is GTSNPN, CDR2 SVGIG, per germline (reference sequence). With 0 bases removed from V and 5 bases from J, the gap between germline ends came to 7 bases. CDR3 sequence: CAWSVGQTEAFF. CDR3 DNA sequence: TGTGCCTGGAGTGTAGGACAGACTGAAGCTTTCTTT.

The gene calls are TRBV5-1 and TRBJ2-7; 10 bases align to TRBD1. This CDR3 has 14 amino acids. V trimming: 3 bases; J trimming: 2 bases; junction bases outside the gene matches: 2. Germline lookup yields CDR1 SGHRS and CDR2 YFSETQ. CDR3 in DNA: TGCGCCAGCAGCTCGGGACAGGGGCCCTACGAGCAGTACTTC. This encodes CASSSGQGPYEQYF.

The chain links TRBV5-6 to TRBJ1-1, with D possibly being TRBD1 (6 bases). Germline CDR1 is SGHDT and CDR2 is YYEEEE. The CDR3 runs to 16 residues. V was shortened by 2 bases and J by 0 bases, with 14 bases between the two germline ends. This CDR3 reads CASSFGAGGLNTEAFF. CDR3 bases: TGTGCCAGCAGCTTCGGGGCGGGGGGCCTGAACACTGAAGCTTTCTTT.

The table lists this clone with a count of one. The V and J genes are TRBV19 and TRBJ1-1; D ambiguous. V was clipped by 9 bases and J by 4 bases, with 12 bases between them. The CDR3 consists of 12 residues. Germline V gene sequence: CDR1 LNHDA, CDR2 SQIVND (reference sequence). As DNA, the CDR3 is TGTGCCAGCCAGAGGTCACCCACTGAAGCTTTCTTT. Its protein is CASQRSPTEAFF.

The chain uses TRBV11-2 and TRBJ2-6; 7 bases align to TRBD2. The junction had 8 bases not matched to a gene; V was cut back by 9 bases and J by 9 bases. Germline V gives CDR1 SGHAT, CDR2 FQNNGV. CDR3 length: 13 residues. The CDR3 here is CASHGEGLNVLTF. The CDR3 nucleotides read TGTGCCAGTCACGGGGAGGGGCTCAACGTCCTGACTTTC.

The chain employs TRBV19 and TRBJ2-4; D may be TRBD1 (5 bases). V lost 3 bases and J 2 bases, leaving 11 bases between the germline ends. Germline V gene sequence: CDR1 LNHDA, CDR2 SQIVND (reference sequence). The CDR3 totals 15 residues. The CDR3 sequence is CASSMPRAPKNIQYF. The CDR3 nucleotides are TGTGCCAGTAGTATGCCCAGGGCCCCCAAAAACATTCAGTACTTC.

V gene TRBV11-2 combines with J gene TRBJ1-4; D not certain. This CDR3 region has 14 residues. V lost 5 bases and J lost 7, with 14 bases in between. CDR1 is SGHAT and CDR2 is FQNNGV in the germline V gene. CDR3 sequence reads: CASSLGREGEKLFF. The CDR3 DNA is TGTGCCAGCAGCCTGGGAAGGGAGGGTGAAAAACTGTTTTTT.

The V and J genes are TRBV10-3 and TRBJ1-2, with 9 bases lining up with TRBD1. V shed 11 bases and J 5 bases; nucleotides not matched to a gene: 6. The CDR3 length is 12 residues. In germline, CDR1 is ENHRY, CDR2 SYGVKD. The CDR3 sequence: CASGDRAYGYTF. The CDR3 DNA sequence: TGTGCCTCGGGGGACAGGGCGTATGGCTACACCTTC.

V and J are TRBV7-2 and TRBJ2-1; maybe TRBD1 (5 bases). CDR1 is SGHTA, CDR2 FQGNSA, per germline. The ends were cut back, 1 base at V and 0 bases at J, with 10 bases in the middle. The CDR3 runs to 16 residues. CDR3 in amino acids: CASSLVSQGSYNEQFF. The DNA for the CDR3 is TGTGCCAGCAGCTTAGTAAGCCAGGGCTCCTACAATGAGCAGTTCTTC. The variable domain in full, with the rest retrieved from reference TRBV7-2 and TRBJ2-1, is GAGVSQSPSNKVTEKGKDVELRCDPISGHTALYWYRQSLGQGLEFLIYFQGNSAPDKSGLPSDRFSAERTGGSVSTLTIQRTQQEDSAVYLCASSLVSQGSYNEQFFGPGTRLTVL.

The count of this clone is one. This chain links TRBV7-9 with TRBJ1-1; a possible D gene is TRBD1 (5 bases). Trimming removed 4 bases at V and 8 bases at J, with 20 bases between. The CDR3 totals 15 residues. Germline V gene data show CDR1 as SEHNR and CDR2 as FQNEAQ (reference sequence). The CDR3 DNA reads as TGTGCCAGCAGCTCTACAGGCTCAGCAACCGGGGAAGCTTTCTTT. It specifies CASSSTGSATGEAFF.